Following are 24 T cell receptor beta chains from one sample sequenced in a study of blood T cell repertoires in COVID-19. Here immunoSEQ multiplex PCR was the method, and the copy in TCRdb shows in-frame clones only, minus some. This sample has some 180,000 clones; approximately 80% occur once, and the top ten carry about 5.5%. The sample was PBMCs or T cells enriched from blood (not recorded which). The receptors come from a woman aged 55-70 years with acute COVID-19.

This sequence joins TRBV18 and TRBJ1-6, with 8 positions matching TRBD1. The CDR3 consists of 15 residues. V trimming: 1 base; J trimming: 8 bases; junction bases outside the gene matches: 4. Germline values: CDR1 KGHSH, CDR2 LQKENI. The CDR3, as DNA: TGTGCCAGCTCACCACGGACAGGGACCGATTCACCCCTCCACTTT. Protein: CASSPRTGTDSPLHF. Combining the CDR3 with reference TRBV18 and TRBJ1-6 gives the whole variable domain NAGVMQNPRHLVRRRGQEARLRCSPMKGHSHVYWYRQLPEEGLKFMVYLQKENIIDESGMPKERFSAEFPKEGPSILRIQQVVRGDSAAYFCASSPRTGTDSPLHFGNGTRLTVT.

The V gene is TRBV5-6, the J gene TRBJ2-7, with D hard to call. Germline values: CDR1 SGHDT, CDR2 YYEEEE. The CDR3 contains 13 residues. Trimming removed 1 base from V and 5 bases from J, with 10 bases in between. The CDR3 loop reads CASSLSQVNEQYF. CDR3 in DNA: TGTGCCAGCAGCTTGAGCCAGGTTAACGAGCAGTACTTC.

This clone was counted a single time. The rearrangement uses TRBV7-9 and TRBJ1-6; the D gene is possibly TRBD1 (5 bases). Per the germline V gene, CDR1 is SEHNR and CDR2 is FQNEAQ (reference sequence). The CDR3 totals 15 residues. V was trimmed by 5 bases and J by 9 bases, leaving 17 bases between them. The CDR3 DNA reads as TGTGCCAGCAGCCGAAGTAGGGGTGTAGTTTCACCCCTCCACTTT. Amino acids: CASSRSRGVVSPLHF. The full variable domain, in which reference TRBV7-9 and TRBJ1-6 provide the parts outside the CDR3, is DTGVSQNPRHKITKRGQNVTFRCDPISEHNRLYWYRQTLGQGPEFLTYFQNEAQLEKSRLLSDRFSAERPKGSFSTLEIQRTEQGDSAMYLCASSRSRGVVSPLHFGNGTRLTVT.

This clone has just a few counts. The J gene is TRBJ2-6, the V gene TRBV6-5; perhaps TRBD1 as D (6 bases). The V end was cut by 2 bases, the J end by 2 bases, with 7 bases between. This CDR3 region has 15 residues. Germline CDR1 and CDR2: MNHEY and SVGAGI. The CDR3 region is CASSYGGAGANVLTF. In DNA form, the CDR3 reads TGTGCCAGCAGTTACGGGGGCGCTGGGGCCAACGTCCTGACTTTC.

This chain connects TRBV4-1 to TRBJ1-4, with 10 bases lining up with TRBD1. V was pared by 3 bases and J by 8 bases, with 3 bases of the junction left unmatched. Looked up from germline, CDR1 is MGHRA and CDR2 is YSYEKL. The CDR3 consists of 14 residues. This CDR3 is CASSQSGQGEKLFF. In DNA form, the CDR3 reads TGCGCCAGCAGCCAGTCGGGACAGGGGGAAAAACTGTTTTTT.

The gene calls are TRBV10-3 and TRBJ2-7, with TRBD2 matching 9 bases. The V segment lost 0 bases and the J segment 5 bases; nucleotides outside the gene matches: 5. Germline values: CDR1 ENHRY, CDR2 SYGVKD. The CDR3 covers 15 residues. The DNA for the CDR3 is TGTGCCATCAGTGAGTCGTTAGCGGGAGAGAACGAGCAGTACTTC. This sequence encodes CAISESLAGENEQYF.

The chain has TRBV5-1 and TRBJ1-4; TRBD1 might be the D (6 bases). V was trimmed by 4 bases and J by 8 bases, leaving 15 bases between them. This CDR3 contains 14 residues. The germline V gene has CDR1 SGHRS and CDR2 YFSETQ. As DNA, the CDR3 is TGCGCCAGCAGCCCTGACAGGCCGAAGGAAAAACTGTTTTTT. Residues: CASSPDRPKEKLFF.

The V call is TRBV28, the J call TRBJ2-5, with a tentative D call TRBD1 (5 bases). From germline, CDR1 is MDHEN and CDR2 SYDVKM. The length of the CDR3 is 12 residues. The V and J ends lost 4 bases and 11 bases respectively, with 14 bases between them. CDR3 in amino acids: CASSSKGWAQYF. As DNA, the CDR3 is TGTGCCAGCAGTTCGAAGGGGTGGGCTCAGTACTTC.

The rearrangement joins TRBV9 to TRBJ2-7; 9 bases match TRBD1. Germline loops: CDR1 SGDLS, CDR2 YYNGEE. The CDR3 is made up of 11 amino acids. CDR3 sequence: CRPDRGHEQYV. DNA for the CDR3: TGTCGTCCGGACAGGGGACACGAGCAGTACGTC.

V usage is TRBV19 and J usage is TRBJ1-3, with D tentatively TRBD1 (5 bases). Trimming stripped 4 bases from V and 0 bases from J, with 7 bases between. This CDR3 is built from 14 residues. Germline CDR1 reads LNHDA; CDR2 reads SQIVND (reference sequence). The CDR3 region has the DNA TGTGCCAGTAGTAAACAGGCCTCTGGAAACACCATATATTTT. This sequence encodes CASSKQASGNTIYF.

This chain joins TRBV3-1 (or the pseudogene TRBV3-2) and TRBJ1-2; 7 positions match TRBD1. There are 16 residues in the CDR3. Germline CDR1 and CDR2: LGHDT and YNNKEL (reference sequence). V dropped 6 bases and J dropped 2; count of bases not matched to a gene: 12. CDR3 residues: CASRPPSVGQNYGYTF. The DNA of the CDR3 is TGTGCCAGCAGGCCCCCCAGTGTGGGACAGAACTATGGCTACACCTTC.

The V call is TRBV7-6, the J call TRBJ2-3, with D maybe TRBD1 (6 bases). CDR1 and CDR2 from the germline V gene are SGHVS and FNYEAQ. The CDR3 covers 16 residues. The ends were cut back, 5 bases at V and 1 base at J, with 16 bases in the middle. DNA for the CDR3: TGTGCCAGCAGCAACCTCAGGGGTGGTGGCACAGATACGCAGTATTTT. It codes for CASSNLRGGGTDTQYF.

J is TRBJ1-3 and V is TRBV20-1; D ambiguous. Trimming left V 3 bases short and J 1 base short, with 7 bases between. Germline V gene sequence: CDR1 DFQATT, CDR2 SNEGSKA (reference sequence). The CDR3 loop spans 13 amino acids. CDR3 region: CSASRESGNTIYF. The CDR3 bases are TGCAGTGCTAGTAGGGAGTCTGGAAACACCATATATTTT.

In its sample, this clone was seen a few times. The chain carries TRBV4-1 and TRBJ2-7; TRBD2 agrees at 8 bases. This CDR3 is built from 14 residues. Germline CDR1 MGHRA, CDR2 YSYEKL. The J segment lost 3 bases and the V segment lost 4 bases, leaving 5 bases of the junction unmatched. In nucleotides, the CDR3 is TGCGCCAGCAGCCCCGCGGCGGGAGGCTACGAGCAGTACTTC. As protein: CASSPAAGGYEQYF.

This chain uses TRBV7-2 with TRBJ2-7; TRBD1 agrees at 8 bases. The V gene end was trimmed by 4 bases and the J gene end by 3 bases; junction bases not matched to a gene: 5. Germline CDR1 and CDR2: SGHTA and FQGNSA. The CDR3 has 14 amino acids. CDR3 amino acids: CASSYRDRFYEQYF. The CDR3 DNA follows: TGTGCCAGCAGCTACCGGGACAGGTTCTACGAGCAGTACTTC.

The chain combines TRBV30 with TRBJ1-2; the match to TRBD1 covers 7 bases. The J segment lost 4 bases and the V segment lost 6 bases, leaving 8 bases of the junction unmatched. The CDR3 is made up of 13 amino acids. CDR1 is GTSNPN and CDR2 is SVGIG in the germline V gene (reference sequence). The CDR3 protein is CACLLRDSYGYTF. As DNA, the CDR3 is TGTGCCTGCCTCCTCCGGGACAGCTATGGCTACACCTTC.

The CDR3 sequence: CASRGNRGDTQYF. The DNA of the CDR3 is TGTGCCAGCAGGGGAAACAGGGGGGATACGCAGTATTTT. This chain links TRBV2 with TRBJ2-3, with 8 bases aligning to TRBD1. The CDR3 loop spans 13 amino acids. After removal of 6 bases from V and 6 bases from J, the junction contained 5 bases not matched to a gene. Per germline, CDR1 SNHLY and CDR2 FYNNEI.

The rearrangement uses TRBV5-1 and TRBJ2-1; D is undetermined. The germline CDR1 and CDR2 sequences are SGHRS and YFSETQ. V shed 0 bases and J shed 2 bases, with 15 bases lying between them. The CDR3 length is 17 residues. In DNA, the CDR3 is TGCGCCAGCAGCTTGGCCCCCAAACGGAGAACCTACAATGAGCAGTTCTTC. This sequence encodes CASSLAPKRRTYNEQFF. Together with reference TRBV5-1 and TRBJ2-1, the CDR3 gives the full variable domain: KAGVTQTPRYLIKTRGQQVTLSCSPISGHRSVSWYQQTPGQGLQFLFEYFSETQRNKGNFPGRFSGRQFSNSRSEMNVSTLELGDSALYLCASSLAPKRRTYNEQFFGPGTRLTVL.

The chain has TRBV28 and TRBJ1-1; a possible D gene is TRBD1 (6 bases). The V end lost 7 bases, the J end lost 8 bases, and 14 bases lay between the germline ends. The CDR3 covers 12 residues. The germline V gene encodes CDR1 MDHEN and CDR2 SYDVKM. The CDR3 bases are TGTGCCAGCAATGTACCCGGACAGGAAGCTTTCTTT. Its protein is CASNVPGQEAFF.

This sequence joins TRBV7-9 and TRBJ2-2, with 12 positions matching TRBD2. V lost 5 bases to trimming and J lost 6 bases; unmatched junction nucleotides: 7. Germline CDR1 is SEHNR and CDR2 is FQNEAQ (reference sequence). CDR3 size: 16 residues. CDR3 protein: CASSLGLAGSPGELFF. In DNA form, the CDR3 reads TGTGCCAGCAGCCTTGGACTAGCGGGGTCCCCCGGGGAGCTGTTTTTT.

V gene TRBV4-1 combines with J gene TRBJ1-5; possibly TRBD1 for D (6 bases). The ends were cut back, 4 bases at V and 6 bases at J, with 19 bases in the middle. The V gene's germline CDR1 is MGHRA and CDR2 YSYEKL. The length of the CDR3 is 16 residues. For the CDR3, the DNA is TGCGCCAGCAGCCTATCGGGACGGTCACAGGGTCAGCCCCAGCATTTT. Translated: CASSLSGRSQGQPQHF.

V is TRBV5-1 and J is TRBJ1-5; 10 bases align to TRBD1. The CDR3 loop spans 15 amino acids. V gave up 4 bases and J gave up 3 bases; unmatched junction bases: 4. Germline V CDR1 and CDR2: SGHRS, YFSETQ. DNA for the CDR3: TGCGCCAGCAGCCAGGGGACAGGGGTCAATCAGCCCCAGCATTTT. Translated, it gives CASSQGTGVNQPQHF.

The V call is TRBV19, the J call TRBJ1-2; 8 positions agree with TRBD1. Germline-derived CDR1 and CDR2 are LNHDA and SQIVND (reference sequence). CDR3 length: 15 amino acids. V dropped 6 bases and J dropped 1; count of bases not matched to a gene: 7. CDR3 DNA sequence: TGTGCCAGTAGCTCGCCAGGGGGCTATAACTATGGCTACACCTTC. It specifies CASSSPGGYNYGYTF.

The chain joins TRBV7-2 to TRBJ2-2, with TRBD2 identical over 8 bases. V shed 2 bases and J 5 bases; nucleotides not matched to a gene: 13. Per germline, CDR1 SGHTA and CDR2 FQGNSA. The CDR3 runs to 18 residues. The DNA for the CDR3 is TGTGCCAGCAGCTTATCCGAAGGAGGGACTAGAGCTACCGGGGAGCTGTTTTTT. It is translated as CASSLSEGGTRATGELFF.